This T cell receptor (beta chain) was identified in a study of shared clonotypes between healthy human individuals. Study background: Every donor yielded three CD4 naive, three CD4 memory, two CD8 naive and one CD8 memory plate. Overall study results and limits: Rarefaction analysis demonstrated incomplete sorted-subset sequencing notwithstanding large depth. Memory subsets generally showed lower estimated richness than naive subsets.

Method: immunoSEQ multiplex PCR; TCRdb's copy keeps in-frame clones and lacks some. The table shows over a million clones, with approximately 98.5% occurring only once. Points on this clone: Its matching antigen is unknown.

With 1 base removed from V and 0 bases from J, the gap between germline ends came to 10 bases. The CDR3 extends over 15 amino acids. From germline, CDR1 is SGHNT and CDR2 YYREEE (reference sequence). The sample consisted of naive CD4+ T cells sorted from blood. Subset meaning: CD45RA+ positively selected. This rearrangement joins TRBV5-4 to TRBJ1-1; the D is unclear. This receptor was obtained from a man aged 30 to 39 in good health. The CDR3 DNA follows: TGTGCCAGCAGCTTGTTGAACAGAATGAACACTGAAGCTTTCTTT. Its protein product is CASSLLNRMNTEAFF.